This T cell receptor (beta chain) was found in a study of somatic mutations in cytotoxic T cells in rheumatoid arthritis. Across the whole study: Flow-sorting brought some V beta antibody-stained T-cell populations to nearly 100% purity, V beta1+ cells sequenced for TCRB among them.

General study results and limits: A single CD8+ clone exceeded 20% of CD8+ cells in about an eighth of the 65 patients. Rheumatoid arthritis patients, but not healthy controls, exhibited increasing CD8+ clonality with age.

Using immunoSEQ multiplex PCR, the repertoire was profiled, and TCRdb retains in-frame clones only, with some absent. The profile shows some 11,000 clones, about 80% of them singletons. Comment on this clone: What it binds is not known.

This receptor was obtained from a woman aged 60-70 years with rheumatoid arthritis. Sequencing was carried out using CD8+ T cells sorted from blood.

CDR3 bases: TGTGCCGGGCGACGACCGTGGGGCGGGAGGGCCGGGAAGGCAGATACGCAGTATTTT. Translating it yields CAGRRPWGGRAGKADTQYF. The rearrangement links TRBV2 to TRBJ2-3, with 9 bases identical to TRBD2. The CDR3 runs 19 residues. V was pared by 11 bases and J by 4 bases, with 25 bases of the junction left unmatched. Germline CDR1 is SNHLY and CDR2 is FYNNEI.